This T cell receptor (beta chain) appears in the sequencing data of a study of blood T cell repertoires in COVID-19. Whole-study context: Material from acute and convalescent COVID-19 was sourced from the United States, Italy and Spain. T cells, B-cell-depleted T cells, or PBMCs supplied cDNA or gDNA.

How the authors handled the data: Amplification with reference gene primers provided the estimates of nucleated cell counts. This table comes from immunoSEQ multiplex PCR, and its TCRdb copy is limited to in-frame clones, with some not included. The DNA was the basis for D and trimming; V, J and clone size are from that table. The sample comprises 240,000 or so clones, about 82% of which are singletons, and over 9% rests with the top ten. Per germline, CDR1 SNHLY and CDR2 FYNNEI. V was cut by 11 bases and J by 7 bases, with 19 bases left in between. This CDR3 has 13 amino acids. Material: peripheral blood. The TCR originated in a man older than 75 with acute or convalescent COVID-19. V is TRBV2 and J is TRBJ2-3, with D tentatively TRBD1 (6 bases). For the CDR3, the DNA is TGTGCCCGGCAGGGGCCCACGGGAAATACGCAGTATTTT. As protein: CARQGPTGNTQYF.